The clone carrying this TCR beta chain came up many times. No antigen is known for it. The germline CDR1 and CDR2 sequences are SQVTM and ANQGSEA. This CDR3 contains 11 residues. Trimming left V 0 bases short and J 7 bases short, with 6 bases between. The sample comes from a study of CD8 T cells in ankylosing spondylitis. With molecular barcodes, quantitative 5'-RACE was used to make the TCR beta libraries. A single record per CDR3 protein comes from TCRdb applying MiXCR to the 5' RACE reads. Here the sample spans roughly 130,000 distinct CDR3 sequences, about an eighth being singletons. Findings of the study overall: The clones that were linked to disease were reported to be significantly enriched in matched synovial fluid samples from ankylosing spondylitis patients. Clones linked to the disease showed a CD8+ phenotype. They occurred at relatively low frequencies in peripheral blood. A motif of seven or eight highly homologous TCR beta variants was seen as apparently characteristic of ankylosing spondylitis blood.

Sequenced input: blood, either unsorted or a sorted T cell fraction (not recorded which). The chain joins TRBV29-1 to TRBJ1-1; D gene ambiguous. This clonotype was obtained from a female donor with ankylosing spondylitis or in good health (not recorded which). The CDR3 sequence: CSVEEGNEAFF. The CDR3 nucleotides read TGCAGCGTTGAAGAGGGTAATGAAGCTTTCTTT.